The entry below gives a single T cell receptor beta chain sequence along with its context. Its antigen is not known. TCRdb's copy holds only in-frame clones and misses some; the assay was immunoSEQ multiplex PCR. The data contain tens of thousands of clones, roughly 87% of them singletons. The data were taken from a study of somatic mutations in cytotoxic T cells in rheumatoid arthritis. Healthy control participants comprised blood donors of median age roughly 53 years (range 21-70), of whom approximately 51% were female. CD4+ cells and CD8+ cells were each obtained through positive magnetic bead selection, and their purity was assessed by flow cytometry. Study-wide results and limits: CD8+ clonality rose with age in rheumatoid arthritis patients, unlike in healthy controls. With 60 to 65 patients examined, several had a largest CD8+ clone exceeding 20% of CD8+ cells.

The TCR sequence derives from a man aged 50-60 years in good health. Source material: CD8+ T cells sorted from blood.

CDR3 sequence reads: CASSVFTSVNTEAFF. DNA for the CDR3: TGTGCCAGCAGCGTATTCACGTCAGTGAACACTGAAGCTTTCTTT. J is TRBJ1-1 and V is TRBV9; D remains ambiguous. This CDR3 region has 15 residues. Germline CDR1 reads SGDLS; CDR2 reads YYNGEE. V was shortened by 1 base and J by 0 bases, with 10 bases between the two germline ends.